Presented here are 8 T cell receptor beta chains from one specimen sequenced in a study of CXCR3-negative and CXCR3-positive naive CD8 T cells. General study points: For CXCR3-positive naive cells, TRB CDR3s were more hydrophobic than those of CXCR3-negative naive cells.

UMI-labeled 5' RACE TRB cDNA libraries were prepared from the cells. TCRdb processed the 5' RACE reads again and assigns one entry to each CDR3 protein, with no DNA. In all, the sample yields roughly 120,000 distinct CDR3 sequences. The antigens for these receptors are not known. The material sequenced was naive CXCR3+ CD8+ T cells from blood. Indicated subset: CD45RO-CCR7+CD27+CD95- naive CD8+ T cells expressing CXCR3 (TNR3+). These TCRs come from a human donor in good health. Some clones in this sample may be carry-over from other donors' samples.

V is TRBV6-5 and J is TRBJ2-7; lacking DNA, the TRBD1 call made by TCRdb goes unchecked. The V gene's germline CDR1 is MNHEY and CDR2 SVGAGI. The CDR3 is made up of 16 amino acids. This chain's CDR3 is CASSYSGQLPLYEQYF.

The chain carries TRBV29-1 and TRBJ2-3; TCRdb lists TRBD2, though no DNA is available to test this call. The CDR3 runs to 15 residues. Per the germline V gene, CDR1 is SQVTM and CDR2 is ANQGSEA. CDR3: CSVEERGRLTDTQYF.

The chain employs TRBV7-9 and TRBJ2-1. This CDR3 comprises 16 residues. Germline CDR1 and CDR2: SEHNR and FQNEAQ (reference sequence). CDR3 sequence reads: CASSPASGTHDNEQFF.

The chain couples TRBV7-9 to TRBJ1-2. The CDR3 runs 14 residues. Germline CDR1 SEHNR, CDR2 FQNEAQ (reference sequence). The CDR3 loop is CASSLPVLDYGYTF.

The genes are TRBV12-3 or TRBV12-4 and TRBJ2-1; TCRdb's D call of TRBD1 is untestable without DNA. This CDR3 has 14 amino acids. The CDR3 reads CASSLQGGYNEQFF.

V gene TRBV4-3 combines with J gene TRBJ2-1. Germline V gene data show CDR1 as LGHNA and CDR2 as YSLEER. The CDR3 is 15 amino acids. The CDR3 spells CASSQDKEGYNEQFF.

The rearrangement links TRBV16 to TRBJ2-7; TCRdb designates TRBD1, a call that cannot be tested without DNA. CDR1 and CDR2 from the germline V gene are KGHSY and FQNENV. This CDR3 spans 13 amino acids. The CDR3 loop reads CASSPPGRHEQYF.

The chain joins TRBV7-6 to TRBJ2-7; TCRdb's D call of TRBD1 is untestable without DNA. This CDR3 has 19 amino acids. Germline CDR1 and CDR2: SGHVS and FNYEAQ. The CDR3 loop is CASSLAPLGGHLTYNEQFF.